This T cell receptor beta chain was documented in a study of blood T cell repertoires in COVID-19. V lost 7 bases and J lost 2; bases outside the gene matches: 8. The CDR3 spans 15 residues. Germline V gives CDR1 MDHEN, CDR2 SYDVKM. TCRdb's copy holds only in-frame clones and misses some; the assay was immunoSEQ multiplex PCR. The table records over 100,000 clones, around four fifths of them present only once. The chain has TRBV28 and TRBJ2-4, with 7 bases lining up with TRBD2. This receptor was identified in a man aged 55 to 70 with acute or convalescent COVID-19. The material sequenced was peripheral blood. Here the CDR3 reads CASNPGGPPKNIQYF. The CDR3 bases are TGTGCCAGCAACCCGGGGGGTCCCCCCAAAAACATTCAGTACTTC.